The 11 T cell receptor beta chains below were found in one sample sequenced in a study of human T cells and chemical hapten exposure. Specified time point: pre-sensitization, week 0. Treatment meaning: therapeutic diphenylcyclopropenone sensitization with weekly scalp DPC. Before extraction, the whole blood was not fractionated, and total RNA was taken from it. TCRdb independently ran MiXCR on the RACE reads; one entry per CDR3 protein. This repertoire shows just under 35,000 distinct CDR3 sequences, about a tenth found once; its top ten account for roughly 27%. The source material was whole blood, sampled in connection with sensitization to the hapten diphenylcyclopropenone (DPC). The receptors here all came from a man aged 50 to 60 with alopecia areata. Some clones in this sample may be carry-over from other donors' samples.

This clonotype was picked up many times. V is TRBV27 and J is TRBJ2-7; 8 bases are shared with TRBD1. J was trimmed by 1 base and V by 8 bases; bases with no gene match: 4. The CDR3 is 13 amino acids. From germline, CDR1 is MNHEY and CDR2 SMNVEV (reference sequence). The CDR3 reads CASGRDRSYEQYF. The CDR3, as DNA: TGTGCCAGCGGCAGGGACAGGTCCTACGAGCAGTACTTC.

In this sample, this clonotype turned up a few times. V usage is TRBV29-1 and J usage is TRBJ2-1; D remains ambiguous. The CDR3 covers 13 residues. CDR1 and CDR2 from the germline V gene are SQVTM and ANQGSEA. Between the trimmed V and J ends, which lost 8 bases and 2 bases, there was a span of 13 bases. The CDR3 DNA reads TGCAGCTCCATCTGGCAGCCCTACAATGAGCAGTTCTTC. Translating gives CSSIWQPYNEQFF.

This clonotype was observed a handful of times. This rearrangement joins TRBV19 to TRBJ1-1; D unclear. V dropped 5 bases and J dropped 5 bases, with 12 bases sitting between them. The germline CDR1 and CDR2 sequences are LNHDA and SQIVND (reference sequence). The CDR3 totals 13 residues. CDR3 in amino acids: CASSPHLRTEAFF. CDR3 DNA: TGTGCCAGTAGTCCCCACTTGAGGACTGAAGCTTTCTTT.

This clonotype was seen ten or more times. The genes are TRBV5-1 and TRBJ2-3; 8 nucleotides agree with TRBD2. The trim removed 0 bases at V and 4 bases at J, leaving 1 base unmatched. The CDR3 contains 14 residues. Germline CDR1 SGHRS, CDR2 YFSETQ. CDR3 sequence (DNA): TGCGCCAGCAGCTTGGCCGGGGGGGCAGATACGCAGTATTTT. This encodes CASSLAGGADTQYF. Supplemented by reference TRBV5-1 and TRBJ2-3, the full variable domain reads KAGVTQTPRYLIKTRGQQVTLSCSPISGHRSVSWYQQTPGQGLQFLFEYFSETQRNKGNFPGRFSGRQFSNSRSEMNVSTLELGDSALYLCASSLAGGADTQYFGPGTRLTVL.

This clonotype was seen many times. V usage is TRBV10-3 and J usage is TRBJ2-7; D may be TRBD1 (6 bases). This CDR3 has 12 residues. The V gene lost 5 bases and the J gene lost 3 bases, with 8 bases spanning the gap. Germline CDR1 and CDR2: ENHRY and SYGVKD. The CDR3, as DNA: TGTGCCATCAGTAGGACAGTCTACGAGCAGTACTTC. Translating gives CAISRTVYEQYF.

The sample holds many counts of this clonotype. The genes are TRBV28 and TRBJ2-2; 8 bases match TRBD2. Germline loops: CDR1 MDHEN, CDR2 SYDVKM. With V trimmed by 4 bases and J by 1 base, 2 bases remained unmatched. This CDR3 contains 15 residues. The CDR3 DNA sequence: TGTGCCAGCAGTTCCCTAGCGGGGAACACCGGGGAGCTGTTTTTT. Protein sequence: CASSSLAGNTGELFF. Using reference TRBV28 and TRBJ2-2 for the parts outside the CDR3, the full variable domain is DVKVTQSSRYLVKRTGEKVFLECVQDMDHENMFWYRQDPGLGLRLIYFSYDVKMKEKGDIPEGYSVSREKKERFSLILESASTNQTSMYLCASSSLAGNTGELFFGEGSRLTVL.

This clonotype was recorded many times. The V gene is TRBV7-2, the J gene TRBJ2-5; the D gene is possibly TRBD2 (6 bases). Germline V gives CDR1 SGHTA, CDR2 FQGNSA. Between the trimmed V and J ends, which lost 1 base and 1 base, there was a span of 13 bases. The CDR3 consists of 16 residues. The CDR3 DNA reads TGTGCCAGCAGCTTAGTTAGAAGCGGGCCCCAAGAGACCCAGTACTTC. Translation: CASSLVRSGPQETQYF.

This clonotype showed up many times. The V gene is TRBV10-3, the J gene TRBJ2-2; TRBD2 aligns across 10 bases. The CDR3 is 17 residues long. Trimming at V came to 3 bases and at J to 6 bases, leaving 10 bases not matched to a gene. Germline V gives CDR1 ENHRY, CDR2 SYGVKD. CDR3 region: CAISDGLAGVSAGELFF. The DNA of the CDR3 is TGTGCCATCAGTGACGGTCTAGCGGGAGTATCGGCCGGGGAGCTGTTTTTT.

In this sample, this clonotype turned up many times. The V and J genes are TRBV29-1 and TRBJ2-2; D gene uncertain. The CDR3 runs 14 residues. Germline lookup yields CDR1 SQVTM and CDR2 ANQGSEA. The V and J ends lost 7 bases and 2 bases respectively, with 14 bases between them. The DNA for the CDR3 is TGCAGCGCCCCCCTCTCCTACAACACCGGGGAGCTGTTTTTT. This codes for CSAPLSYNTGELFF.

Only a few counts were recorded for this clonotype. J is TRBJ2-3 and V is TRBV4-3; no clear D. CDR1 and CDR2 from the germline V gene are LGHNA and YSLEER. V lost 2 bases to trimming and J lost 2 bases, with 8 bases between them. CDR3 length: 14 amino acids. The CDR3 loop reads CASSQSDSTDTQYF. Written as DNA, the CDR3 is TGCGCCAGCAGCCAATCAGATTCCACAGATACGCAGTATTTT.

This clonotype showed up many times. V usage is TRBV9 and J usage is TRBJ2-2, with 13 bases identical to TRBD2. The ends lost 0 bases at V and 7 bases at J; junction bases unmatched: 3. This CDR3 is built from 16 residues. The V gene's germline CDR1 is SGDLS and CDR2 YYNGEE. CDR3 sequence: CASSVGLAGGYGELFF. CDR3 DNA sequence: TGTGCCAGCAGCGTAGGACTAGCGGGAGGATACGGGGAGCTGTTTTTT.